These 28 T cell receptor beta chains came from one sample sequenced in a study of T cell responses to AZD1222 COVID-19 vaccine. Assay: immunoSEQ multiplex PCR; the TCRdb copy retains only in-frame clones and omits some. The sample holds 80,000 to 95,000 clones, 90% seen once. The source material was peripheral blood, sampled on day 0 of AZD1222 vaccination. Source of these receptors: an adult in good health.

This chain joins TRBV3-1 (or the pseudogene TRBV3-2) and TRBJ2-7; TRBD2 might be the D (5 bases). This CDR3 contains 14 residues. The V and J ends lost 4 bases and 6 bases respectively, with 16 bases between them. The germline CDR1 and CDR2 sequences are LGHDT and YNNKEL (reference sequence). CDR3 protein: CASSRGEGSREQYF. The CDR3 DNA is TGTGCCAGCAGCCGTGGAGAGGGCTCACGCGAGCAGTACTTC.

CDR3 amino acids: CASSSQQGLVYQPQHF. The CDR3 bases are TGTGCCAGCAGTTCTCAACAGGGGTTGGTCTATCAGCCCCAGCATTTT. The gene calls are TRBV2 and TRBJ1-5; TRBD1 matches at 7 bases. V was pared by 5 bases and J by 5 bases, with 12 bases of the junction left unmatched. This CDR3 contains 16 residues. The germline gives CDR1 SNHLY, CDR2 FYNNEI. The entire variable domain, with the rest obtained from reference TRBV2 and TRBJ1-5, is as follows: EPEVTQTPSHQVTQMGQEVILRCVPISNHLYFYWYRQILGQKVEFLVSFYNNEISEKSEIFDDQFSVERPDGSNFTLKIRSTKLEDSAMYFCASSSQQGLVYQPQHFGDGTRLSIL.

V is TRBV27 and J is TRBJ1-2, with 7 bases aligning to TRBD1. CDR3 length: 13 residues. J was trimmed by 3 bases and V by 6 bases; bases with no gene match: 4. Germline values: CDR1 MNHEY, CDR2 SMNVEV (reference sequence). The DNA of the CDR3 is TGTGCCAGCAGACTTCAGGGGGACTATGGCTACACCTTC. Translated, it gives CASRLQGDYGYTF.

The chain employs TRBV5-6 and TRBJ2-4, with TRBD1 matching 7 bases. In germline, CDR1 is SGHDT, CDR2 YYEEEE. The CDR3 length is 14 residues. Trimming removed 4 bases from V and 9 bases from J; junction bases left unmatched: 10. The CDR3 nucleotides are TGTGCCAGCAGCCCGACAGGGAAGGGTGGCATTCAGTACTTC. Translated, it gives CASSPTGKGGIQYF. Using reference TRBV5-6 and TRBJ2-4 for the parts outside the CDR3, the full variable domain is DAGVTQSPTHLIKTRGQQVTLRCSPKSGHDTVSWYQQALGQGPQFIFQYYEEEERQRGNFPDRFSGHQFPNYSSELNVNALLLGDSALYLCASSPTGKGGIQYFGAGTRLSVL.

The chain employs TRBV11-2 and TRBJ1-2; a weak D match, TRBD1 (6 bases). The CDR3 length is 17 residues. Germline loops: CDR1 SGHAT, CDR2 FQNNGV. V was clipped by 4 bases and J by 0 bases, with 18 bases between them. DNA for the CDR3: TGTGCCAGCAGCTCCCCGGACAGCCCAACGCCTAACTATGGCTACACCTTC. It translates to CASSSPDSPTPNYGYTF.

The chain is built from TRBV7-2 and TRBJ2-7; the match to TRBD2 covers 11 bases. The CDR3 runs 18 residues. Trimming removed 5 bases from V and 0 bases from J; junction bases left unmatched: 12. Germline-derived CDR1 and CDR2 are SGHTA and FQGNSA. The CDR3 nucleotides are TGTGCCAGCAGCCCCGGTAGTAGCGGGGGGGCCATCTCCTACGAGCAGTACTTC. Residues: CASSPGSSGGAISYEQYF.

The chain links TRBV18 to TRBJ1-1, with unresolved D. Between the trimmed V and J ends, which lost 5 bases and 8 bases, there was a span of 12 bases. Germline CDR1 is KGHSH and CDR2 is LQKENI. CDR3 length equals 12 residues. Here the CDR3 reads CASSAAGNEAFF. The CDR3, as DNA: TGTGCCAGCTCAGCAGCGGGGAACGAAGCTTTCTTT.

The CDR3 region is CASSDGDWYQETQYF. The CDR3 DNA reads as TGTGCCAGCAGTGACGGGGATTGGTACCAAGAGACCCAGTACTTC. The chain links TRBV25-1 to TRBJ2-5, with D tentatively TRBD2 (5 bases). Trimming pared 3 bases from V and 0 bases from J, leaving 11 bases between. The CDR3 length is 15 residues. Germline values: CDR1 MGHDK, CDR2 SYGVNS. Drawing the rest from reference TRBV25-1 and TRBJ2-5, the complete variable domain is EADIYQTPRYLVIGTGKKITLECSQTMGHDKMYWYQQDPGMELHLIHYSYGVNSTEKGDLSSESTVSRIRTEHFPLTLESARPSHTSQYLCASSDGDWYQETQYFGPGTRLLVL.

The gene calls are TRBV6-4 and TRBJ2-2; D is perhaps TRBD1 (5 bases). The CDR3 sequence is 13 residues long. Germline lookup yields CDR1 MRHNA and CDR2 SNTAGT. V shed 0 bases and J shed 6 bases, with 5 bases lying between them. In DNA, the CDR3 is TGTGCCAGCAGTGACTCGACAGCCGGGGAGCTGTTTTTT. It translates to CASSDSTAGELFF.

CDR3 coding DNA: TGTGCCTGGAGTGTACAATTCGGGATGAAGAAGATGTCTGACGGGGAGCTGTTTTTT. This translates into CAWSVQFGMKKMSDGELFF. V is TRBV30 and J is TRBJ2-2; D may be TRBD2 (5 bases). Germline V gene lookup returns CDR1 GTSNPN and CDR2 SVGIG (reference sequence). Trimming pared 0 bases from V and 7 bases from J, leaving 27 bases between. The CDR3 has 19 residues.

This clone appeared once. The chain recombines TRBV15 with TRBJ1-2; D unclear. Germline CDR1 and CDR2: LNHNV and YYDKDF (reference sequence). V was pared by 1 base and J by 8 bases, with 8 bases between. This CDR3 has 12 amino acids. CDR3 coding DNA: TGTGCCACCAGCAGAGCCAAGGACGGCTACACCTTC. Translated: CATSRAKDGYTF. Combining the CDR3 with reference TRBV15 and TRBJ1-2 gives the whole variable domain DAMVIQNPRYQVTQFGKPVTLSCSQTLNHNVMYWYQQKSSQAPKLLFHYYDKDFNNEADTPDNFQSRRPNTSFCFLDIRSPGLGDTAMYLCATSRAKDGYTFGSGTRLTVV.

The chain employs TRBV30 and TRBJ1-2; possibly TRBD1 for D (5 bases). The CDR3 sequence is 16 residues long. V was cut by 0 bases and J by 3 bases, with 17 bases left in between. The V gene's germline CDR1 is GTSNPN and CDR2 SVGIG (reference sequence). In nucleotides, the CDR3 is TGTGCCTGGAGTGTAGAGGGGACGGAGGGTGACTATGGCTACACCTTC. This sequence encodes CAWSVEGTEGDYGYTF.

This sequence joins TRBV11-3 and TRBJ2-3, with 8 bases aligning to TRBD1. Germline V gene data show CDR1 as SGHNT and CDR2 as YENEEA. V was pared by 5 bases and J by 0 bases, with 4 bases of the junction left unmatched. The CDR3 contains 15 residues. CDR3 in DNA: TGTGCCAGCAGCCCAGGGGGCAGCAGCACAGATACGCAGTATTTT. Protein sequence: CASSPGGSSTDTQYF.

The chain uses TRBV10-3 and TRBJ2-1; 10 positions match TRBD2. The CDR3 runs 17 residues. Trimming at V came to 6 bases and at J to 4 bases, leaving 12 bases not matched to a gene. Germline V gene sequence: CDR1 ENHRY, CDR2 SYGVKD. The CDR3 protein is CAISQRGAGGPYNEQFF. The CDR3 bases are TGTGCCATCAGCCAAAGGGGAGCGGGGGGGCCTTACAATGAGCAGTTCTTC.

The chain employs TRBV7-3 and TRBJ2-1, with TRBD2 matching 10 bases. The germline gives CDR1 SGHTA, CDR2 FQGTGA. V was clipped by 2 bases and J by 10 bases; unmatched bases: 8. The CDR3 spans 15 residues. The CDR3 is CASSLQAGGPPEQFF. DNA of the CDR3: TGTGCCAGCAGCTTACAAGCGGGGGGGCCCCCGGAGCAGTTCTTC.

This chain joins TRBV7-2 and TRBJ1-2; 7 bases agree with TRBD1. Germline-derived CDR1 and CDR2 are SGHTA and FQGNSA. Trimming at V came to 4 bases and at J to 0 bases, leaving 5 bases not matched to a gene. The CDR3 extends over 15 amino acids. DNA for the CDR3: TGTGCCAGCAGCTACGACAGGGAGGCTAACTATGGCTACACCTTC. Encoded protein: CASSYDREANYGYTF.

The chain's CDR3 is CASSLDYRVDEKLFF. CDR3 nucleotides: TGTGCCAGCAGCTTAGACTACAGGGTTGATGAAAAACTGTTTTTT. The J gene is TRBJ1-4, the V gene TRBV7-8; D possibly corresponds to TRBD1 (6 bases). The CDR3 length is 15 residues. Trimming removed 1 base from V and 6 bases from J, with 12 bases in between. The germline V gene encodes CDR1 SGHVS and CDR2 FQNEAQ.

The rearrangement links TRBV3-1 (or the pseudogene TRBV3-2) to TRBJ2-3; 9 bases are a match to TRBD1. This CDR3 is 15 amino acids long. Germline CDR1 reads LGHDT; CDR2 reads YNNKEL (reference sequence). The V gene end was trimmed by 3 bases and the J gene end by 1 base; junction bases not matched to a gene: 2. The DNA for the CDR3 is TGTGCCAGCAGCCAGTGGACAGGGGGCACAGATACGCAGTATTTT. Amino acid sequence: CASSQWTGGTDTQYF.

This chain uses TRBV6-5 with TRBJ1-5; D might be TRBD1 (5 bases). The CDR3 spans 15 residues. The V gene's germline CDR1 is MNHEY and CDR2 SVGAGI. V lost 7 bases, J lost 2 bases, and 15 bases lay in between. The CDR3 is CASNHQGEGNQPQHF. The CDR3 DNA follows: TGTGCCAGCAATCATCAGGGTGAGGGCAATCAGCCCCAGCATTTT.

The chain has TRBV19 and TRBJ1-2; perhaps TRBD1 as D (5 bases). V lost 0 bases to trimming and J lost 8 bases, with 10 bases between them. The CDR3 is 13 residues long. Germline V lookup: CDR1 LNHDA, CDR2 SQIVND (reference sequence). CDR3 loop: CASSIEFGGGYTF. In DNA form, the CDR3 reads TGTGCCAGTAGTATAGAATTCGGGGGAGGCTACACCTTC. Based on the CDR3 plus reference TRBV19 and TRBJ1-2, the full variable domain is DGGITQSPKYLFRKEGQNVTLSCEQNLNHDAMYWYRQDPGQGLRLIYYSQIVNDFQKGDIAEGYSVSREKKESFPLTVTSAQKNPTAFYLCASSIEFGGGYTFGSGTRLTVV.

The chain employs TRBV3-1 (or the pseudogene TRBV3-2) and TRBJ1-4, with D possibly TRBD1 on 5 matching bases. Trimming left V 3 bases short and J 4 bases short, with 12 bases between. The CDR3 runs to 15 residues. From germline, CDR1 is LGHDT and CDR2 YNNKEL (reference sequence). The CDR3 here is CASSQGTSRNEKLFF. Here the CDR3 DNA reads TGTGCCAGCAGCCAGGGGACGTCCCGTAATGAAAAACTGTTTTTT.

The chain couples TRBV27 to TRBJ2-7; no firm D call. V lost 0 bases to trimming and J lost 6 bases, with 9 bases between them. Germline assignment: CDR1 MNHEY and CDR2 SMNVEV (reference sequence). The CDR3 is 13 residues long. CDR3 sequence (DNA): TGTGCCAGCAGTTTATCACCCACACTCGAGCAGTACTTC. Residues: CASSLSPTLEQYF.

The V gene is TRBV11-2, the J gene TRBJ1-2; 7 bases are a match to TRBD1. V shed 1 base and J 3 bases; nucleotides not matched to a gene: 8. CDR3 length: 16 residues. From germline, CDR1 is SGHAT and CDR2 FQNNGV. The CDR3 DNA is TGTGCCAGCAGCTTAGCTCGACAGGGAGCTGACTATGGCTACACCTTC. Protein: CASSLARQGADYGYTF.

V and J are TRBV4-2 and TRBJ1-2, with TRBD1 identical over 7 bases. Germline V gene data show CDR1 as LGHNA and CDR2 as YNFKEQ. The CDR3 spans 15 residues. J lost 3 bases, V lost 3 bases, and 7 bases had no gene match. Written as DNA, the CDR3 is TGTGCCAGCAGCCACCGGACAGGAGATGACTATGGCTACACCTTC. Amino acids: CASSHRTGDDYGYTF.

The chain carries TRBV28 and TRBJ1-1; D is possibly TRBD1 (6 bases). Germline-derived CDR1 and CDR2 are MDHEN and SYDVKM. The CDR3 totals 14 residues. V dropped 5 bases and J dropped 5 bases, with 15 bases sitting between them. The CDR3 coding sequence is TGTGCCAGCAGTCAAACAGGGAGGAGAACTGAAGCTTTCTTT. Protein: CASSQTGRRTEAFF. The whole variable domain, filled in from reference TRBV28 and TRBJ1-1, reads DVKVTQSSRYLVKRTGEKVFLECVQDMDHENMFWYRQDPGLGLRLIYFSYDVKMKEKGDIPEGYSVSREKKERFSLILESASTNQTSMYLCASSQTGRRTEAFFGQGTRLTVV.

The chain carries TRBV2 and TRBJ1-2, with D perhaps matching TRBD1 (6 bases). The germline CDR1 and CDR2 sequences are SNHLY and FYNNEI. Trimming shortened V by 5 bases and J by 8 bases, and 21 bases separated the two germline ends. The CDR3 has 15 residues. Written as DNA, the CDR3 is TGTGCCAGCAGTAGGGGGACCGGGGGGCGCGAGGGCTACACCTTC. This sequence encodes CASSRGTGGREGYTF.

In DNA, the CDR3 is TGTGCCAGCTGTCGAGGTACAGGACGAGTGGACACTGAAGCTTTCTTT. Protein: CASCRGTGRVDTEAFF. This chain joins TRBV3-1 (or the pseudogene TRBV3-2) and TRBJ1-1, with a weak D call TRBD1 (5 bases). Per germline, CDR1 LGHDT and CDR2 YNNKEL (reference sequence). This CDR3 comprises 16 residues. V lost 8 bases and J lost 3, with 22 bases in between.

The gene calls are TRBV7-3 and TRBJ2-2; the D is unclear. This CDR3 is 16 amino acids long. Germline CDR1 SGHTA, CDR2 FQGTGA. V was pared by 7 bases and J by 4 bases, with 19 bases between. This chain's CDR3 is CASTISLPPSTGELFF. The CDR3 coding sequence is TGTGCCAGCACCATATCGCTCCCCCCATCCACCGGGGAGCTGTTTTTT.